This entry features one TCR beta chain sequence. These data originate in a study of tumor T cells in aggressive B-cell lymphoma. Generated by immunoSEQ multiplex PCR, the TCRdb table keeps only in-frame clones and is missing some. Of about 1,200 clones listed, approximately 90% are singletons. The germline gives CDR1 LNHNV, CDR2 YYDKDF (reference sequence). The junction had 11 bases not matched to a gene; V was cut back by 8 bases and J by 7 bases. The CDR3 is 15 residues long. The sample was tumor tissue. The sequence came from an adult with diffuse large B cell lymphoma. The chain carries TRBV15 and TRBJ2-1; 10 bases match TRBD1. The CDR3 spells CATLSAGQGMNEQFF. The CDR3 coding sequence is TGTGCCACCTTATCTGCGGGACAGGGGATGAATGAGCAGTTCTTC.